This passage covers 8 T cell receptor beta chains from one sample sequenced in a study of post-analysis software for immune sequencing data. Libraries were made from TCR beta cDNA, and they carried unique molecular identifiers. Using its own MiXCR run on the PCR reads, TCRdb lists one record per CDR3 protein. Among about 430,000 distinct CDR3 sequences listed, 30% to 45% were seen once. The study's findings and limits: With TRBV5-6, TRBV5-1 and TRBV20-1 included, about 5 TRBV segments were more frequent in patients than in controls.

No antigen has been identified for these receptors. The specimen sequenced was blood. The receptors derive from a girl between 2 and 10 years old with multiple sclerosis.

This clonotype occurred a few times. The V and J genes are TRBV3-1 and TRBJ2-5; no clear D gene. Germline V CDR1 and CDR2: LGHDT, YNNKEL (reference sequence). This CDR3 has 13 amino acids. With 1 base removed from V and 4 bases from J, the gap between germline ends came to 7 bases. Here the CDR3 DNA reads TGTGCCAGCAGCCAAGTTAGCATAGAGACCCAGTACTTC. Its protein product is CASSQVSIETQYF.

CDR3 region: CASSLLDGYNEQFF. CDR3 sequence (DNA): TGCGCCAGCAGCTTACTAGACGGATACAATGAGCAGTTCTTC. This chain joins TRBV5-1 and TRBJ2-1; tentatively, D is TRBD2 (5 bases). Germline-derived CDR1 and CDR2 are SGHRS and YFSETQ. V shed 2 bases and J shed 4 bases, with 10 bases lying between them. The CDR3 totals 14 residues. The whole variable domain, filled in from reference TRBV5-1 and TRBJ2-1, reads KAGVTQTPRYLIKTRGQQVTLSCSPISGHRSVSWYQQTPGQGLQFLFEYFSETQRNKGNFPGRFSGRQFSNSRSEMNVSTLELGDSALYLCASSLLDGYNEQFFGPGTRLTVL.

As regards this clonotype: No conserved phenylalanine or tryptophan is present at the end of the CDR3, so a read error is the likely explanation. This chain links TRBV5-1 with TRBJ2-5; D call uncertain. Germline CDR1 reads SGHRS; CDR2 reads YFSETQ. V lost 2 bases to trimming and J lost 7 bases, with 6 bases between them. The CDR3 is 11 amino acids. CDR3 region: CASSLPGTQYV. The CDR3 DNA sequence: TGCGCCAGCAGCTTACCGGGGACCCAGTACGTC.

The chain recombines TRBV7-6 with TRBJ2-4; D is possibly TRBD1 or TRBD2 (5 bases each). The CDR3 length is 13 residues. Trimming cost V 0 bases and J 10 bases, with 10 bases left between them. Germline CDR1 reads SGHVS; CDR2 reads FNYEAQ. CDR3 amino acids: CASSLAGTGIQYF. In DNA, the CDR3 is TGTGCCAGCAGCTTAGCGGGGACGGGGATTCAGTACTTC.

This chain joins TRBV6-1 and TRBJ2-1; 10 nucleotides agree with TRBD1. Germline trimming cut 1 base from V and 9 bases from J; bases unmatched to any gene: 0. Germline values: CDR1 MNHNS, CDR2 SASEGT. This CDR3 is 13 amino acids long. DNA of the CDR3: TGTGCCAGCAGTGAAGGGGACAGGGGTGAGCAGTTCTTC. This sequence encodes CASSEGDRGEQFF.

The rearrangement joins TRBV6-2 or TRBV6-3 to TRBJ2-7; tentatively, D is TRBD1 or TRBD2 (5 bases each). CDR1 MNHEY and CDR2 SVGEGT come from the germline V gene. The V end lost 0 bases, the J end lost 0 bases, and 12 bases lay between the germline ends. The CDR3 has 16 amino acids. The CDR3 protein is CASSYSLDGASYEQYF. The CDR3 coding sequence is TGTGCCAGCAGTTACTCCTTGGACGGGGCCTCCTACGAGCAGTACTTC.

The V gene is TRBV28, the J gene TRBJ2-1; 9 bases map to TRBD2. Germline trimming cut 0 bases from V and 3 bases from J; bases unmatched to any gene: 3. The CDR3 is 16 residues long. Germline assignment: CDR1 MDHEN and CDR2 SYDVKM. CDR3 sequence: CASSLWRGGFYNEQFF. The CDR3 nucleotides are TGTGCCAGCAGTTTATGGCGGGGGGGGTTCTACAATGAGCAGTTCTTC.

V gene TRBV25-1 combines with J gene TRBJ2-1; D remains ambiguous. The V end was cut by 1 base, the J end by 2 bases, with 6 bases between. This CDR3 is 14 amino acids long. Germline V lookup: CDR1 MGHDK, CDR2 SYGVNS. The CDR3 DNA reads as TGTGCCAGCAGTGAATCGATCACCTACAATGAGCAGTTCTTC. Translation: CASSESITYNEQFF.